This T cell receptor (beta chain) was sequenced during a study of Ad26.COV2.S vaccination and SARS-CoV-2 variants (dated by TCRdb to the early 2020s). For the wider study: Donors in the vaccine arm were drawn from COV1001, a phase I-IIa trial of Ad26.COV2.S in healthy adults that was multicentre, randomized, double-blind and placebo-controlled. Ad26.COV2.S was administered intramuscularly at a dose of 5x10^10 or 1x10^11 viral particles, either as one shot or as two shots given 56 days apart. The specificity and breadth of SARS-CoV-2-reactive T cell receptors after Ad26.COV2.S vaccination were assessed by TCRbeta repertoire sequencing. A total of roughly 32 samples were included in the TCR-sequenced set, comprising roughly 19 Ad26.COV2.S vaccine recipients, 5 placebo recipients and 8 SARS-CoV-2 convalescent individuals. Participants in the trial were split at random into five groups of five each, receiving low-dose or high-dose Ad26.COV2.S once or twice, or else placebo on both occasions. Blinding of investigators to trial group allocation was maintained during experiments and outcome assessment. The research as a whole found: The study was not powered for comparison of responses between vaccine doses or regimens. Ad26.COV2.S recipients had higher spike-specific TCR breadth than placebo recipients (P = 0.0014). Substantial breadth of spike-specific CD8+ and CD4+ T cell responses was reported after vaccination. Non-spike TCR breadth was comparable between vaccine and placebo recipients, consistent with the vaccine containing only spike. The authors noted that total T cell responses may have been underestimated by the TCR breadth and depth analyses.

Read against the paper, the sample's treatment or condition label means: some 20 received Ad26.COV2.S at low or high dose, single or two shots; about five received placebo; per-sample allocation not given. Repertoires of vaccine and placebo recipients were sequenced from samples collected on day 63 after the first injection. Cohort 1b enrolled roughly 25 adults aged 18-55 years at a single site in Boston, USA, between 29 July and 7 August 2020. As a vaccine, Ad26.COV2.S was a replication-incompetent adenovirus type 26 vector that expressed a prefusion-stabilized SARS-CoV-2 spike protein derived from the original Wuhan strain. The immunoSEQ Assay was used to sequence TCRbeta CDR3 regions. After extraction, genomic DNA underwent amplification by bias-controlled multiplex PCR, followed by high-throughput sequencing. The original methods were these. To quantify the absolute abundance of every unique TCRbeta CDR3 region, sequences were collapsed and filtered. T cell fraction was estimated by normalization of TCRbeta template counts to usable DNA, with usable DNA being measured through amplification of reference genes present in all nucleated cells. Repertoire TCRs were annotated as SARS-CoV-2-specific when V gene, CDR3 amino acid sequence and J gene were exactly matched to a known reactive TCR set. The reference SARS-CoV-2 TCR set was obtained from MIRA and was filtered for enrichment in COVID-19-positive ImmuneCODE repertoires, whereby public or cross-reactive TCRs were removed. Using the MIRA antigens, annotated TCRs were further analysed by specific ORF or by position within an ORF. Breadth was defined as the number of annotated unique rearrangements divided by the total number of unique productive rearrangements, and depth was defined as the summed frequency of the annotated unique rearrangements. Two-sided Wilcoxon rank-sum tests were applied when comparing TCR breadth between groups. In its TCRdb copy, this immuneACCESS table keeps in-frame sequences only and misses some clones. Where compared with another copy, unresolved V genes explain less than half of these, and the others have no known cause. V and J calls and clone size are given by that table; D and trimming were obtained from the DNA. This sample holds about 350,000 clones; about nine tenths were observed only once. Of the sample, 3.4% is held by the ten largest clones.

V drops 0 bases and J drops 4 bases, leaving 7 bases in between. The germline V gene yields MNHEY for CDR1 and SVGAGI for CDR2. Measured from the cysteine to the phenylalanine, the CDR3 is 14 residues long. Left in the record is the CDR3 DNA by itself, 42 bases read in frame from the first base. Of note for this clone: Its antigen remains undetermined. No much larger clone is present one base from it, and per-base qualities are unavailable.

This sequence originates from a person between 18 and 60 years old who received the Ad26.COV2.S COVID-19 vaccine or a placebo. The rearrangement joined TRBV6-5 to TRBJ2-1; the D gene is unclear. This specimen consisted of peripheral blood, obtained in a trial of Ad26.COV2.S vaccine versus placebo. The sequenced DNA is TGTGCCAGCAGTTACTCCAAGCCGTACAATGAGCAGTTCTTC. Its translation is CASSYSKPYNEQFF.